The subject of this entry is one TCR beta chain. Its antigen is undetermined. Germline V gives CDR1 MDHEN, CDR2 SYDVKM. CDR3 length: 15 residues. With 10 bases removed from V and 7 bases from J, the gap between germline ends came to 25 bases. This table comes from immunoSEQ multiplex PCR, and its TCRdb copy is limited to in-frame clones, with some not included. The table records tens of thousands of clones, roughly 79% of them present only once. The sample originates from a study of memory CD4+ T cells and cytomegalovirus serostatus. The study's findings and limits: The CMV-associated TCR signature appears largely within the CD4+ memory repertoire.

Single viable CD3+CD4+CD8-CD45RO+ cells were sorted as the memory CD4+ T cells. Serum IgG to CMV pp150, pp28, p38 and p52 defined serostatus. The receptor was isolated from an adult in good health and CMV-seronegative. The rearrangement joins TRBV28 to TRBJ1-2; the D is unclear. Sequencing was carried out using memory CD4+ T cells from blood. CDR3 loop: CATRAGRGTSAGYTF. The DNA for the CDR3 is TGTGCCACACGGGCCGGGCGAGGCACTTCGGCTGGCTACACCTTC.